These 15 T cell receptor beta chains originate from one sample sequenced in a study of patients and donors after allogeneic stem cell transplantation. Via MiXCR, TCRdb re-called the RT-PCR reads, giving one row per CDR3 protein. The sample includes approximately 170,000 distinct CDR3 sequences, about 30% seen only once; the top ten take about 3%. Input material: blood, either unsorted or a sorted T cell fraction (not recorded which). Receptors originate from a human donor who was either an allogeneic HSCT recipient or a stem cell or donor lymphocyte infusion donor (not recorded which). It is not recorded whose cells these are; they may come from a transplant donor.

In this sample, this clonotype turned up a few times. The chain combines TRBV7-3 with TRBJ1-2; no reliable D call. This CDR3 spans 12 amino acids. V dropped 8 bases and J dropped 0 bases, with 7 bases sitting between them. The germline CDR1 and CDR2 sequences are SGHTA and FQGTGA. CDR3 sequence: CASGVTNYGYTF. The CDR3 region has the DNA TGTGCCAGCGGTGTCACTAACTATGGCTACACCTTC.

This chain uses TRBV7-3 with TRBJ1-1, with a tentative D call TRBD1 (5 bases). Trimming cost V 6 bases and J 4 bases, with 18 bases left between them. This CDR3 is built from 15 residues. Germline V gives CDR1 SGHTA, CDR2 FQGTGA. CDR3 region: CASRAMSAGGTEAFF. CDR3 in DNA: TGTGCCAGCAGGGCTATGTCGGCTGGGGGCACTGAAGCTTTCTTT. Combining the CDR3 with reference TRBV7-3 and TRBJ1-1 gives the whole variable domain GAGVSQTPSNKVTEKGKYVELRCDPISGHTALYWYRQSLGQGPEFLIYFQGTGAADDSGLPNDRFFAVRPEGSVSTLKIQRTERGDSAVYLCASRAMSAGGTEAFFGQGTRLTVV.

V usage is TRBV4-2 and J usage is TRBJ2-2; 10 bases are a match to TRBD1. CDR3 length: 21 residues. The ends lost 0 bases at V and 4 bases at J; junction bases unmatched: 17. The germline CDR1 and CDR2 sequences are LGHNA and YNFKEQ. CDR3 sequence reads: CASSQDLRGQGSRSPTGELFF. The CDR3 coding sequence is TGTGCCAGCAGCCAAGATCTACGGGGACAGGGGTCGCGGAGCCCCACCGGGGAGCTGTTTTTT.

This clonotype was observed once. The rearrangement joins TRBV11-2 to TRBJ2-5; D is unclear. Germline V gene sequence: CDR1 SGHAT, CDR2 FQNNGV. The CDR3 consists of 14 residues. Between the trimmed V and J ends, which lost 3 bases and 1 base, there was a span of 9 bases. In DNA, the CDR3 is TGTGCCAGCAGCTTTAACGAAGGCCAAGAGACCCAGTACTTC. Protein: CASSFNEGQETQYF.

V and J are TRBV5-1 and TRBJ2-2; TRBD2 matches at 10 bases. CDR1 SGHRS and CDR2 YFSETQ come from the germline V gene. The J segment lost 3 bases and the V segment lost 2 bases, leaving 1 base of the junction unmatched. The length of the CDR3 is 15 residues. The CDR3 loop reads CASSFSGRDTGELFF. CDR3 nucleotide sequence: TGCGCCAGCAGCTTCAGCGGGAGGGACACCGGGGAGCTGTTTTTT. The whole variable domain, filled in from reference TRBV5-1 and TRBJ2-2, reads KAGVTQTPRYLIKTRGQQVTLSCSPISGHRSVSWYQQTPGQGLQFLFEYFSETQRNKGNFPGRFSGRQFSNSRSEMNVSTLELGDSALYLCASSFSGRDTGELFFGEGSRLTVL.

The chain combines TRBV9 with TRBJ2-6; D not certain. CDR1 is SGDLS, CDR2 YYNGEE, per germline. Trimming pared 4 bases from V and 0 bases from J, leaving 8 bases between. This CDR3 has 15 amino acids. Here the CDR3 reads CASSRPSSGANVLTF. For the CDR3, the DNA is TGTGCCAGCAGCAGGCCTAGCTCTGGGGCCAACGTCCTGACTTTC.

This chain connects TRBV15 to TRBJ2-1, with 10 bases identical to TRBD2. CDR1 and CDR2 from the germline V gene are LNHNV and YYDKDF (reference sequence). The CDR3 sequence is 14 residues long. Losses at the gene ends were 3 bases for V and 11 bases for J; bases not matched to a gene: 7. CDR3 loop: CATSRVAGGLKQFF. The CDR3 region has the DNA TGTGCCACCAGCAGGGTAGCGGGAGGTCTCAAGCAGTTCTTC.

This clonotype was seen a few times. The chain employs TRBV20-1 and TRBJ2-1; 10 positions match TRBD2. The ends lost 6 bases at V and 5 bases at J; junction bases unmatched: 7. The CDR3 extends over 14 amino acids. CDR1 DFQATT and CDR2 SNEGSKA come from the germline V gene (reference sequence). The CDR3 DNA reads TGCAGTGCCATGCCGGGACTAGCGAACAATGAGCAGTTCTTC. It encodes CSAMPGLANNEQFF.

The V call is TRBV6-5, the J call TRBJ2-1, with D possibly TRBD2 on 6 matching bases. The ends were cut back, 2 bases at V and 4 bases at J, with 12 bases in the middle. The CDR3 consists of 15 residues. Germline V lookup: CDR1 MNHEY, CDR2 SVGAGI. The DNA of the CDR3 is TGTGCCAGCAGTTACCTTGTGGGGGGATACAATGAGCAGTTCTTC. Its protein is CASSYLVGGYNEQFF.

The chain is built from TRBV7-2 and TRBJ1-4; 7 nucleotides align to TRBD1. The junction had 5 bases not matched to a gene; V was cut back by 5 bases and J by 5 bases. This CDR3 comprises 14 residues. Germline V CDR1 and CDR2: SGHTA, FQGNSA. Here the CDR3 reads CASSVTTGNEKLFF. Written as DNA, the CDR3 is TGTGCCAGCAGCGTTACGACAGGGAATGAAAAACTGTTTTTT. Full variable domain (missing parts from reference TRBV7-2 and TRBJ1-4): GAGVSQSPSNKVTEKGKDVELRCDPISGHTALYWYRQSLGQGLEFLIYFQGNSAPDKSGLPSDRFSAERTGGSVSTLTIQRTQQEDSAVYLCASSVTTGNEKLFFGSGTQLSVL.

This chain links TRBV4-3 with TRBJ2-5, with 8 bases lining up with TRBD2. Germline-derived CDR1 and CDR2 are LGHNA and YSLEER. The CDR3 extends over 14 amino acids. V shed 4 bases, J shed 5 bases, and the junction held 6 bases outside the gene matches. The CDR3 reads CASSPAPGGETQYF. As DNA, the CDR3 is TGCGCCAGCAGCCCTGCGCCGGGGGGGGAGACCCAGTACTTC.

The rearrangement uses TRBV4-1 and TRBJ2-5; D is possibly TRBD2 (5 bases). This CDR3 region has 13 residues. V lost 4 bases to trimming and J lost 2 bases, with 8 bases between them. The germline CDR1 and CDR2 sequences are MGHRA and YSYEKL. CDR3 sequence: CASSRTEQETQYF. CDR3 nucleotide sequence: TGCGCCAGCAGCCGGACTGAACAAGAGACCCAGTACTTC.

This rearrangement joins TRBV29-1 to TRBJ1-1; D uncertain. V lost 5 bases to trimming and J lost 2 bases, with 18 bases between them. The germline CDR1 and CDR2 sequences are SQVTM and ANQGSEA. The CDR3 is 15 residues long. CDR3 loop: CSVSLREPFNTEAFF. DNA of the CDR3: TGCAGCGTTTCCCTCCGGGAGCCTTTTAACACTGAAGCTTTCTTT.

The rearrangement uses TRBV4-2 and TRBJ2-6, with D unresolved. CDR1 is LGHNA and CDR2 is YNFKEQ in the germline V gene. The CDR3 has 15 residues. The V end was cut by 2 bases, the J end by 0 bases, with 5 bases between. CDR3: CASSQLSSGANVLTF. The CDR3 DNA reads TGTGCCAGCAGCCAACTGAGCTCTGGGGCCAACGTCCTGACTTTC.

This clonotype has more than one count but fewer than ten. V usage is TRBV27 and J usage is TRBJ2-7; no clear D gene. The germline V and J ends were trimmed by 6 bases and 5 bases, with 8 bases remaining between them. In germline, CDR1 is MNHEY, CDR2 SMNVEV (reference sequence). CDR3 size: 11 residues. The CDR3 DNA reads TGTGCCAGCAGGAGGAGCCACGAGCAGTACTTC. Protein: CASRRSHEQYF.